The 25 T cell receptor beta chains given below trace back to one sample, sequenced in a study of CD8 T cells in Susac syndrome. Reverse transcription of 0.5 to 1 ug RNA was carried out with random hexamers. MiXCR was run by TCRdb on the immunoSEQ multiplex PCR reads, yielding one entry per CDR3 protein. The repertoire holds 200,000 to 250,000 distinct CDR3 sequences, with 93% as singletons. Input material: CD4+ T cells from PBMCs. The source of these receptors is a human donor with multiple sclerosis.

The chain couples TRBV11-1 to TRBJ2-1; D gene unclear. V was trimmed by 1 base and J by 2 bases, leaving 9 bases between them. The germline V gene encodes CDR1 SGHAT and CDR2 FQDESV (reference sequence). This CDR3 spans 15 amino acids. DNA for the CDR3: TGTGCCAGCAGCTTAGACCCGGACCCCTACAATGAGCAGTTCTTC. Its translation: CASSLDPDPYNEQFF. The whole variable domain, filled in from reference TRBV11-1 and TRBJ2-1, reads EAEVAQSPRYKITEKSQAVAFWCDPISGHATLYWYRQILGQGPELLVQFQDESVVDDSQLPKDRFSAERLKGVDSTLKIQPAELGDSAMYLCASSLDPDPYNEQFFGPGTRLTVL.

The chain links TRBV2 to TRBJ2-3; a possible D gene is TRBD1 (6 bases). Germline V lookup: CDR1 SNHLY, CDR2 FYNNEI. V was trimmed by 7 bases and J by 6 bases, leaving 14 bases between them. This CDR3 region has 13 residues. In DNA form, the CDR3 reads TGTGCCAGCAATCGACAGGTTGGGGATACGCAGTATTTT. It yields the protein CASNRQVGDTQYF.

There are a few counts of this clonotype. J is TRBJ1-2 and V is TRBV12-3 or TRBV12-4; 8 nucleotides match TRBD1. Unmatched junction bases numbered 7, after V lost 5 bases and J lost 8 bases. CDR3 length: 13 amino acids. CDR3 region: CASSPDRVRGYTF. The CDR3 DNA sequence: TGTGCCAGCAGTCCGGACAGGGTGAGGGGCTACACCTTC.

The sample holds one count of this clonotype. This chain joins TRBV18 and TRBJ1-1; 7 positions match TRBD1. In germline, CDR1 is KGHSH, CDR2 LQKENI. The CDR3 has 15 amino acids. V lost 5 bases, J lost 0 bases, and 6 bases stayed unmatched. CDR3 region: CASSGPGQMNTEAFF. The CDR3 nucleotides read TGTGCCAGCTCAGGCCCGGGACAGATGAACACTGAAGCTTTCTTT.

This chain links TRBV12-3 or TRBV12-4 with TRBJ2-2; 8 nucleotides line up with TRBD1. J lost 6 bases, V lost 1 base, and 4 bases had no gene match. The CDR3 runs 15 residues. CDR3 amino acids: CASSLDRGTAGELFF. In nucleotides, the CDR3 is TGTGCCAGCAGTTTAGACAGGGGGACGGCCGGGGAGCTGTTTTTT.

The chain's CDR3 is CASRPLQGGFNEKLFF. CDR3 DNA: TGTGCCAGCAGGCCGTTGCAGGGGGGGTTTAATGAAAAACTGTTTTTT. The chain employs TRBV27 and TRBJ1-4; TRBD1 matches 7 bases. The trim removed 6 bases at V and 4 bases at J, leaving 11 bases unmatched. The CDR3 covers 16 residues. Looked up from germline, CDR1 is MNHEY and CDR2 is SMNVEV (reference sequence).

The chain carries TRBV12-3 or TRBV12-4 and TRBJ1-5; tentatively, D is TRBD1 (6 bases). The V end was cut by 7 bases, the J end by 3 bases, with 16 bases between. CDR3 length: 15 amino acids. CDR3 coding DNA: TGTGCCAGCACACCCGGTTGGGGGCCCAATCAGCCCCAGCATTTT. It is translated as CASTPGWGPNQPQHF.

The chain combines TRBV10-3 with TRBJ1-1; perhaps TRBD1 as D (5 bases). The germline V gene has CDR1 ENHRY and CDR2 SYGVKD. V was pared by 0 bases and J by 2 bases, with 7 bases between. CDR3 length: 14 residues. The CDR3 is CAISESTENTEAFF. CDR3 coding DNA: TGTGCCATCAGTGAGTCGACAGAAAACACTGAAGCTTTCTTT.

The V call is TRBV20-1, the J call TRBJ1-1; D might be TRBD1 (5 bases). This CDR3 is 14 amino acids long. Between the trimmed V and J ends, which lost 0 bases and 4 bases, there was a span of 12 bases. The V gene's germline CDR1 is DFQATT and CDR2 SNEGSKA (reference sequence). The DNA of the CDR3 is TGCAGTGCTAGAGATGGAGGTGGGGGCACTGAAGCTTTCTTT. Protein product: CSARDGGGGTEAFF.

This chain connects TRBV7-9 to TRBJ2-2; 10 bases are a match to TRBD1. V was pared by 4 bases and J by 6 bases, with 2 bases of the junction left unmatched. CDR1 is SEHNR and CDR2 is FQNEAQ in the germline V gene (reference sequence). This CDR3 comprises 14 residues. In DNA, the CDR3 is TGTGCCAGCAGCTCCGACAGGGGGCCCGGGGAGCTGTTTTTT. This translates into CASSSDRGPGELFF.

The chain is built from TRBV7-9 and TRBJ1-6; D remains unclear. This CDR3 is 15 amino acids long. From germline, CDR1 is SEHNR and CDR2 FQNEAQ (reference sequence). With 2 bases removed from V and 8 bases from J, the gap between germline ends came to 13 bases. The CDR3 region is CASSLSGQPDSPLHF. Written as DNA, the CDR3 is TGTGCCAGCAGCTTATCCGGGCAGCCGGATTCACCCCTCCACTTT. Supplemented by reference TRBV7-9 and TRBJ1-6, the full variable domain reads DTGVSQNPRHKITKRGQNVTFRCDPISEHNRLYWYRQTLGQGPEFLTYFQNEAQLEKSRLLSDRFSAERPKGSFSTLEIQRTEQGDSAMYLCASSLSGQPDSPLHFGNGTRLTVT.

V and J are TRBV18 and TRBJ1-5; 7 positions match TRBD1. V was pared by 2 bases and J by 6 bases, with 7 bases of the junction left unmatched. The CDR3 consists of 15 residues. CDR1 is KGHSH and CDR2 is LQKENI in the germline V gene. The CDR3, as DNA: TGTGCCAGCTCACCATACACAGGGGTGGGTCAGCCCCAGCATTTT. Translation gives CASSPYTGVGQPQHF.

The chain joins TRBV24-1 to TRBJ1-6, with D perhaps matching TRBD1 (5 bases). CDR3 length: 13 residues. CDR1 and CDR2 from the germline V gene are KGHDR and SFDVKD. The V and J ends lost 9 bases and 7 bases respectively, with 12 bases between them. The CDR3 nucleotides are TGTGCCACCCCACAGGTGCAAAATTCACCCCTCCACTTT. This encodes CATPQVQNSPLHF.

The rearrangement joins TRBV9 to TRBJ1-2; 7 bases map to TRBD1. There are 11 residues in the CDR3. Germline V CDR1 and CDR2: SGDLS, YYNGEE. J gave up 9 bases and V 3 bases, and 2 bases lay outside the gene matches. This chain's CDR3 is CASSAGQRYTF. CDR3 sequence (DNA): TGTGCCAGCAGCGCGGGACAGCGCTACACCTTC.

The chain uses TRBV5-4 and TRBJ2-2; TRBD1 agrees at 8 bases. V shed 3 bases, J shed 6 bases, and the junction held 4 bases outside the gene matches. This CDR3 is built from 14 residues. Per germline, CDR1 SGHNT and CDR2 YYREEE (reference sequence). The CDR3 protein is CASSSDREPGELFF. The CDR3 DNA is TGTGCCAGCAGCTCGGACAGGGAACCCGGGGAGCTGTTTTTT. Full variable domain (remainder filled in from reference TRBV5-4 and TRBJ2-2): ETGVTQSPTHLIKTRGQQVTLRCSSQSGHNTVSWYQQALGQGPQFIFQYYREEENGRGNFPPRFSGLQFPNYSSELNVNALELDDSALYLCASSSDREPGELFFGEGSRLTVL.

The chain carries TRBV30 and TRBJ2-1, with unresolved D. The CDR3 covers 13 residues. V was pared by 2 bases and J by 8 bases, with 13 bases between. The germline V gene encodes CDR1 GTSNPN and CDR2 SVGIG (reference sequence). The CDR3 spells CAWSSGPTHEQFF. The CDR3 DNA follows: TGTGCCTGGAGTTCGGGTCCAACCCATGAGCAGTTCTTC.

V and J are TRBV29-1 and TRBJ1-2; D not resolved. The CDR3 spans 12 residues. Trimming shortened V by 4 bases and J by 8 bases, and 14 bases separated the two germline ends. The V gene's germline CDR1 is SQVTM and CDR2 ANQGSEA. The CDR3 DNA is TGCAGCGTTGGAGAGCCCTTACTAGGCTACACCTTC. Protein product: CSVGEPLLGYTF.

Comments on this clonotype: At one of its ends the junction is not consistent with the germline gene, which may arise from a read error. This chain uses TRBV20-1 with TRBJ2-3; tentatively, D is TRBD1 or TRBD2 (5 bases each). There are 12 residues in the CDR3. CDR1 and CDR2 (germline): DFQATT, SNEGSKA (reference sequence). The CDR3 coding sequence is TGCAGTCCCGGGGCAGCGGCAGATACACAGTATTTT. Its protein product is CSPGAAADTQYF.

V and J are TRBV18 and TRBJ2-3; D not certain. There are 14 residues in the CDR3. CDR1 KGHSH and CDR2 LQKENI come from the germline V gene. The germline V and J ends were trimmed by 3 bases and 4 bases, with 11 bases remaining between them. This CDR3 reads CASSPGPSADTQYF. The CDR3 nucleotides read TGTGCCAGCTCACCCGGCCCTTCGGCAGATACGCAGTATTTT.

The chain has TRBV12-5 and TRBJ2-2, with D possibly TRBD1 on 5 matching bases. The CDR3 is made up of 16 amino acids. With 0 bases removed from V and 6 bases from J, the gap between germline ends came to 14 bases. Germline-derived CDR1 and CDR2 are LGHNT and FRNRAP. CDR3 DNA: TGTGCTAGTGGTTTGGTACTTGGACAAGAGGCCGGGGAGCTGTTTTTT. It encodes CASGLVLGQEAGELFF. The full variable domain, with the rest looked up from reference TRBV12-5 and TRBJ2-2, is DARVTQTPRHKVTEMGQEVTMRCQPILGHNTVFWYRQTMMQGLELLAYFRNRAPLDDSGMPKDRFSAEMPDATLATLKIQPSEPRDSAVYFCASGLVLGQEAGELFFGEGSRLTVL.

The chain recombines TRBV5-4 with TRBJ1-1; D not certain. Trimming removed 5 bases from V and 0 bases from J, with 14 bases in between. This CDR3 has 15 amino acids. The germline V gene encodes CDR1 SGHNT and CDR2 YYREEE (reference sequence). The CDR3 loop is CASRPARGLNTEAFF. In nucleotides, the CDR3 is TGTGCCAGCAGGCCGGCTCGAGGGCTGAACACTGAAGCTTTCTTT.

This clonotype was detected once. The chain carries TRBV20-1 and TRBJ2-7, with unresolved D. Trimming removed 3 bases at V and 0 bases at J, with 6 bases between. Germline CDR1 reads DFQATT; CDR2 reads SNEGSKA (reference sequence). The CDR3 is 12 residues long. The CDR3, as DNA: TGCAGTGCTAGTGAGAGCTCCTACGAGCAGTACTTC. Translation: CSASESSYEQYF.

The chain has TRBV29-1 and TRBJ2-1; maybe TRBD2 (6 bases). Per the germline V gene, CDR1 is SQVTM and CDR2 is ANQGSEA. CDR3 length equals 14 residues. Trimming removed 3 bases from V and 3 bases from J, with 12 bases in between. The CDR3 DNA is TGCAGCGTTGATAATGCGGGACTCTACAATGAGCAGTTCTTC. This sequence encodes CSVDNAGLYNEQFF.

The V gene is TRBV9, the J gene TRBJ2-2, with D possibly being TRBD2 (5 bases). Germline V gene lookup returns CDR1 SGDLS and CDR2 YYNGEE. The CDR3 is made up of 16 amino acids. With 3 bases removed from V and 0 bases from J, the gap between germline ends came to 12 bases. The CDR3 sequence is CASSDRAAANTGELFF. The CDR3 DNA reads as TGTGCCAGCAGCGATAGAGCGGCGGCGAACACCGGGGAGCTGTTTTTT.

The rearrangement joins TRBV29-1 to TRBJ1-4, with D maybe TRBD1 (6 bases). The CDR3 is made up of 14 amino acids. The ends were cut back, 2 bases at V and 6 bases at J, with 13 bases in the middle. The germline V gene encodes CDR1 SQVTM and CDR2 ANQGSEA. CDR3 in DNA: TGCAGCGTTGAACAACAGGGATCCGATGAAAAACTGTTTTTT. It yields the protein CSVEQQGSDEKLFF.